The 8 T cell receptor beta chains below come from one sample, sequenced in a study of blood T cell repertoires in COVID-19. Using immunoSEQ multiplex PCR, the repertoire was profiled, and TCRdb retains in-frame clones only, with some absent. The repertoire holds more than 95,000 clones, with over 70% as singletons. Sequenced material: peripheral blood. These receptors all stem from a woman aged 45-59 years with acute or convalescent COVID-19.

J is TRBJ2-4 and V is TRBV7-9, with a tentative D call TRBD2 (6 bases). The germline V gene encodes CDR1 SEHNR and CDR2 FQNEAQ (reference sequence). The CDR3 covers 15 residues. V was clipped by 3 bases and J by 7 bases, with 16 bases between them. DNA for the CDR3: TGTGCCAGCAGCTTCGGGGACTCAGGAAGGAACATTCAGTACTTC. Translating gives CASSFGDSGRNIQYF.

As DNA, the CDR3 is TGTGCCAGTAGTAACCGGGAGGATGAAAAACTGTTTTTT. Protein: CASSNREDEKLFF. The rearrangement joins TRBV19 to TRBJ1-4; D gene uncertain. Between the trimmed V and J ends, which lost 4 bases and 6 bases, there was a span of 9 bases. There are 13 residues in the CDR3. Germline CDR1 is LNHDA and CDR2 is SQIVND (reference sequence).

The chain joins TRBV14 to TRBJ2-7, with 8 nucleotides matching TRBD1. Trimming took 1 base from V and 7 from J; bases not matched to a gene: 6. Looked up from germline, CDR1 is SGHDN and CDR2 is FVKESK. The CDR3 loop spans 14 amino acids. Here the CDR3 reads CASSQVNRGDEQYF. CDR3 DNA: TGTGCCAGCAGCCAAGTCAACAGGGGGGATGAGCAGTACTTC.

In this sample, this clone turned up a few times. The chain uses TRBV6-5 and TRBJ1-1; TRBD1 agrees at 8 bases. J lost 2 bases, V lost 3 bases, and 8 bases had no gene match. Looked up from germline, CDR1 is MNHEY and CDR2 is SVGAGI. The CDR3 is 16 residues long. The CDR3 loop is CASSYGEAGGNTEAFF. The CDR3 DNA reads as TGTGCCAGCAGTTATGGTGAGGCAGGGGGCAACACTGAAGCTTTCTTT.

In this sample, this clone turned up a few times. The genes are TRBV15 and TRBJ1-4, with unresolved D. V lost 1 base, J lost 0 bases, and 6 bases lay in between. The CDR3 totals 15 residues. Germline loops: CDR1 LNHNV, CDR2 YYDKDF (reference sequence). In nucleotides, the CDR3 is TGTGCCACCAGCAGAGGGGCAGCAACTAATGAAAAACTGTTTTTT. Its protein product is CATSRGAATNEKLFF.

This chain connects TRBV19 to TRBJ1-2; D is unresolved. Between the trimmed V and J ends, which lost 7 bases and 3 bases, there was a span of 9 bases. Germline lookup yields CDR1 LNHDA and CDR2 SQIVND (reference sequence). The CDR3 consists of 12 residues. CDR3 amino acids: CASTADYYGYTF. As DNA, the CDR3 is TGTGCCAGTACCGCGGATTACTATGGCTACACCTTC.

J is TRBJ2-2 and V is TRBV9; D is ambiguous. Trimming removed 3 bases at V and 2 bases at J, with 8 bases between. The CDR3 covers 14 residues. Per germline, CDR1 SGDLS and CDR2 YYNGEE. The CDR3 region is CASSEQVNTGELFF. Here the CDR3 DNA reads TGTGCCAGCAGCGAGCAGGTTAACACCGGGGAGCTGTTTTTT.

The chain has TRBV3-1 (or the pseudogene TRBV3-2) and TRBJ1-2, with unresolved D. The V end lost 4 bases, the J end lost 2 bases, and 5 bases lay between the germline ends. Germline V gene data show CDR1 as LGHDT and CDR2 as YNNKEL (reference sequence). This CDR3 spans 12 amino acids. The CDR3 sequence is CASSRQNYGYTF. The CDR3 region has the DNA TGTGCCAGCAGCCGCCAGAACTATGGCTACACCTTC.